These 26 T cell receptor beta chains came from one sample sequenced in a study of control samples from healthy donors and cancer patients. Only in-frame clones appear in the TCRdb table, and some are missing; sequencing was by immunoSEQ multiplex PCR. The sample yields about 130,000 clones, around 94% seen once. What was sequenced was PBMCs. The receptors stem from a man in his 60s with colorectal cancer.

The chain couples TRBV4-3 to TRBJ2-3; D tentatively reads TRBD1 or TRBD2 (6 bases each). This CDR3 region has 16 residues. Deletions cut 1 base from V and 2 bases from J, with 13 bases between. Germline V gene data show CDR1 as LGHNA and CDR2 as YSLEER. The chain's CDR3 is CASSQASGGPTDTQYF. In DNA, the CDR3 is TGCGCCAGCAGCCAAGCCTCTGGGGGGCCCACAGATACGCAGTATTTT.

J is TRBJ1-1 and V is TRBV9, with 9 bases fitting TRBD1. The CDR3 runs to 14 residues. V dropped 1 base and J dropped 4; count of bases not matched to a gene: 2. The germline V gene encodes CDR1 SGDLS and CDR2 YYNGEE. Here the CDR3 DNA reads TGTGCCAGCAGCGTAACGACAGGGGGCACTGAAGCTTTCTTT. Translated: CASSVTTGGTEAFF.

CDR3 region: CASSVVPDMNTEAFF. The CDR3 DNA reads as TGTGCCAGCAGCGTAGTGCCAGACATGAACACTGAAGCTTTCTTT. The rearrangement links TRBV9 to TRBJ1-1; D is unclear. The CDR3 spans 15 residues. The V gene lost 0 bases and the J gene lost 0 bases, with 9 bases spanning the gap. The germline V gene has CDR1 SGDLS and CDR2 YYNGEE.

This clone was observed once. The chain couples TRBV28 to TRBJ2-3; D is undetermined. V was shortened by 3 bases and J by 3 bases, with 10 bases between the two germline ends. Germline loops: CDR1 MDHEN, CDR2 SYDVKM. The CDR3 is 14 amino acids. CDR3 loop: CASSFVAGTDTQYF. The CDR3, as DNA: TGTGCCAGCAGTTTCGTGGCCGGGACAGATACGCAGTATTTT.

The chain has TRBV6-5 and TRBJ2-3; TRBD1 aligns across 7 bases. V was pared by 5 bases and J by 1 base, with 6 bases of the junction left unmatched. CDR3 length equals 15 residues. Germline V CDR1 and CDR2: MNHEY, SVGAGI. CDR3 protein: CASSPGGSGTDTQYF. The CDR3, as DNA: TGTGCCAGCAGTCCAGGGGGTAGTGGCACAGATACGCAGTATTTT.

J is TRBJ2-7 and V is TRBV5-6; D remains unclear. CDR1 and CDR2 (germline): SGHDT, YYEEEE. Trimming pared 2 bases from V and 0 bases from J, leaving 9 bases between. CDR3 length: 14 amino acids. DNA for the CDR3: TGTGCCAGCAGCTTTAACTACCTCTCCTACGAGCAGTACTTC. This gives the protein CASSFNYLSYEQYF.

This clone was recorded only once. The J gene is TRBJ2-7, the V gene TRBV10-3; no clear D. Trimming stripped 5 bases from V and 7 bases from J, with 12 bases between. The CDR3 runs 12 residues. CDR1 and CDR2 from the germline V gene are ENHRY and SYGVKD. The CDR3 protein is CAISSNRGEQYF. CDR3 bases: TGTGCCATCAGTAGTAACCGTGGGGAGCAGTACTTC.

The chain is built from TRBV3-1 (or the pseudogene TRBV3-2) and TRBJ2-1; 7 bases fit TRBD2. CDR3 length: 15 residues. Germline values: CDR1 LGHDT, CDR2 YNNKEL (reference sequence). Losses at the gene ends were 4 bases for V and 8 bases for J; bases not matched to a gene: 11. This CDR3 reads CASSLAGRRVDEQFF. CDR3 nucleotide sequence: TGTGCCAGCAGCCTAGCGGGCCGGCGGGTTGATGAGCAGTTCTTC.

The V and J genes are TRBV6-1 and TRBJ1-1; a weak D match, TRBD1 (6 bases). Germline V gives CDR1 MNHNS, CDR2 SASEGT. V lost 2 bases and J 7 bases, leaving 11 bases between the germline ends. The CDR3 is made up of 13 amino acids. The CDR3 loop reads CASSERGTGEAFF. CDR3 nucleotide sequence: TGTGCCAGCAGTGAAAGGGGGACGGGTGAAGCTTTCTTT.

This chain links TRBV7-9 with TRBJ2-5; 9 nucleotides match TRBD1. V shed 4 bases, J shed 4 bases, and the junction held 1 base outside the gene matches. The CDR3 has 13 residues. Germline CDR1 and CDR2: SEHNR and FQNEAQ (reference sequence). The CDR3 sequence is CASSSQGAETQYF. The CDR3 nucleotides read TGTGCCAGCAGCTCACAGGGGGCAGAGACCCAGTACTTC.

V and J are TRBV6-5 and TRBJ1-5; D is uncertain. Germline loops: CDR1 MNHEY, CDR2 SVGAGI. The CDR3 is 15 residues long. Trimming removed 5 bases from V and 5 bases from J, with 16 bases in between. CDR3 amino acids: CASSTLPLLDQPQHF. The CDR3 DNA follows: TGTGCCAGCAGTACCCTGCCACTGTTGGATCAGCCCCAGCATTTT.

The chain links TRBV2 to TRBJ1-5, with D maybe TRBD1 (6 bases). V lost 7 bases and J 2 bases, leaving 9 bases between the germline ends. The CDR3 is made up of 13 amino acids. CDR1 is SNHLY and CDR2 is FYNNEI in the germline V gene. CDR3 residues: CASTRTGNQPQHF. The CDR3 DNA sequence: TGTGCCAGCACCCGGACAGGCAATCAGCCCCAGCATTTT.

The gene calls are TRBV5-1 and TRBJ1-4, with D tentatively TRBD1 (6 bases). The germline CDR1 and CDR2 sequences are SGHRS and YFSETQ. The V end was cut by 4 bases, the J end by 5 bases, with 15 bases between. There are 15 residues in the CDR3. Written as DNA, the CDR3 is TGCGCCAGCAGCCCAGGGAGGGGGGAGAATGAAAAACTGTTTTTT. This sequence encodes CASSPGRGENEKLFF.

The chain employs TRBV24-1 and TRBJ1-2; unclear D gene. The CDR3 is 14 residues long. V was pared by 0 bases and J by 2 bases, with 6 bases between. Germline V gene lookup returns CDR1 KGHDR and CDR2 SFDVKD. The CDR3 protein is CATSDLRGNYGYTF. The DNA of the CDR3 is TGTGCCACCAGTGATTTGCGGGGAAACTATGGCTACACCTTC.

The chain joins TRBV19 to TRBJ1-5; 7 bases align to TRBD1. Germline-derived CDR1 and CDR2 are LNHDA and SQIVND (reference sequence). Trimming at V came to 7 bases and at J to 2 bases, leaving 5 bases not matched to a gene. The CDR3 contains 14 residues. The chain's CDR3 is CASNRQGGNQPQHF. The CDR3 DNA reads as TGTGCCAGTAACCGACAGGGAGGCAATCAGCCCCAGCATTTT.

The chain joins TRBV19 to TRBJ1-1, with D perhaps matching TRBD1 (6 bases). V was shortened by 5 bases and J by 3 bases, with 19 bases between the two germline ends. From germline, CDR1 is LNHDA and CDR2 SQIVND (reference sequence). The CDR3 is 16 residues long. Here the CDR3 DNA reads TGTGCCAGTAGTCCTGGGTGGGGGGCACAGGACACTGAAGCTTTCTTT. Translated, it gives CASSPGWGAQDTEAFF.

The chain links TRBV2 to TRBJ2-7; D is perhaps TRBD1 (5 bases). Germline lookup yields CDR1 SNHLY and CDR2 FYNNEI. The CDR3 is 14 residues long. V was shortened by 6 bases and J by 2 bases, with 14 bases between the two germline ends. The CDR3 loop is CASRLDDSPYEQYF. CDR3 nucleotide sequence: TGTGCCAGCAGACTTGACGACAGCCCCTACGAGCAGTACTTC.

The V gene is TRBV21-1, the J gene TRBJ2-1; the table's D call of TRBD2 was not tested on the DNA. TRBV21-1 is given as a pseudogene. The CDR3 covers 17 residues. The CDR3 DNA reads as TGTGCCAGCAGCAAAAGGGGCGGACTAGCGGGGGGGAATGAGCAGTTCTTC. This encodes CASSKRGGLAGGNEQFF.

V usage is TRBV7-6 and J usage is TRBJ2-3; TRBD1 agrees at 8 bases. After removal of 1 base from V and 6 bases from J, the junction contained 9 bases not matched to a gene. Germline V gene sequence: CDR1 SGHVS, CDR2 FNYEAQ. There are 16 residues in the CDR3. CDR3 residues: CASSLVGAGGIDTQYF. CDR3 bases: TGTGCCAGCAGCTTAGTGGGCGCAGGGGGCATCGATACGCAGTATTTT. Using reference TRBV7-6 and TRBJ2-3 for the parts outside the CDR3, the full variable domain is GAGVSQSPRYKVTKRGQDVALRCDPISGHVSLYWYRQALGQGPEFLTYFNYEAQQDKSGLPNDRFSAERPEGSISTLTIQRTEQRDSAMYRCASSLVGAGGIDTQYFGPGTRLTVL.

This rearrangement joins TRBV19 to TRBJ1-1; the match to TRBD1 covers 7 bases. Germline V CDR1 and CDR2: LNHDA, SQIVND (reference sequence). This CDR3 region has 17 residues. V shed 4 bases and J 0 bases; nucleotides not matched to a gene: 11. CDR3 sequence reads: CASSTYGQAHMNTEAFF. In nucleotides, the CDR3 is TGTGCCAGTAGTACCTACGGACAGGCACACATGAACACTGAAGCTTTCTTT.

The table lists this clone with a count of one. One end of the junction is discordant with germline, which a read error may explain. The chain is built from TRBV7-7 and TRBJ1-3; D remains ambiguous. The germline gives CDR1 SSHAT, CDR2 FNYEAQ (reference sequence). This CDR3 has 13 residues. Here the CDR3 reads CASSLGNGNTLYF. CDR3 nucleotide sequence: TGTGCCAGCAGCTTGGGTAATGGAAACACCTTATATTTT. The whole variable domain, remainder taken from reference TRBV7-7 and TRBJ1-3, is GAGVSQSPRYKVTKRGQDVTLRCDPISSHATLYWYQQALGQGPEFLTYFNYEAQPDKSGLPSDRFSAERPEGSISTLTIQRTEQRDSAMYRCASSLGNGNTLYFGEGSWLTVV.

The CDR3 DNA sequence: TGTGCCAGCAGAGAACAGGGAGTTGGCGAAAAACTGTTTTTT. Translation gives CASREQGVGEKLFF. The chain employs TRBV7-2 and TRBJ1-4; D is possibly TRBD1 (6 bases). V was trimmed by 6 bases and J by 8 bases, leaving 16 bases between them. CDR3 size: 14 residues. Per germline, CDR1 SGHTA and CDR2 FQGNSA.

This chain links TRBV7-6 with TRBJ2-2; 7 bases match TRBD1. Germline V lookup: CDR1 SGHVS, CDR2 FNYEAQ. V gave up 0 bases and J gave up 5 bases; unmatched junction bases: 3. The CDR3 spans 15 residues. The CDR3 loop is CASSLANRGTGELFF. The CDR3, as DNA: TGTGCCAGCAGCTTAGCGAACAGGGGAACCGGGGAGCTGTTTTTT.

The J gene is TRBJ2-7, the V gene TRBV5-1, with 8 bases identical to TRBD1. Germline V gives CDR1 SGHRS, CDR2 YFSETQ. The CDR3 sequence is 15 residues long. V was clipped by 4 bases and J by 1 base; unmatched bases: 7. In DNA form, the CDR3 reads TGCGCCAGCAGCGACCTTTACAGGGGGTCCTACGAGCAGTACTTC. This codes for CASSDLYRGSYEQYF.

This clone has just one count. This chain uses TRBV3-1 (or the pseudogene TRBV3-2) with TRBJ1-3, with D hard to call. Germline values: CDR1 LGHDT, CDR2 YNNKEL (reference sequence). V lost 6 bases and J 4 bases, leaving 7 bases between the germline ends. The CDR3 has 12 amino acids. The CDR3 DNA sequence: TGTGCCAGCAGTCTTGCGGGAAACACCATATATTTT. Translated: CASSLAGNTIYF.

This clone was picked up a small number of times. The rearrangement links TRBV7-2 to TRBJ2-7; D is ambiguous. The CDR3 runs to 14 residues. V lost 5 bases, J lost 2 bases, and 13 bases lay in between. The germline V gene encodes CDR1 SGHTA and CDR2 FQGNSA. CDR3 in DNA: TGTGCCAGCAGCCCGACACTTTCTGCCTACGAGCAGTACTTC. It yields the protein CASSPTLSAYEQYF.